Shown below are 29 T cell receptor beta chains from a single sample sequenced in a study of blood T cell repertoires in COVID-19 (dated by TCRdb to 2020 to 2021). The library was obtained by the immunoSEQ multiplex PCR assay. TCRdb re-hosts the immuneACCESS table, in-frame sequences only. Its copies lack some clones; in the studies checked, an unresolved V gene accounts for under half of them, and the cause for the rest is not known. The sample table holds over 200,000 clones, of which about 86% were seen once. Jointly, the top ten make up 3% to 3.5% of the sample. The source material was PBMCs or T cells enriched from blood (not recorded which). All receptors come from a woman between 50 and 59 years old in a cohort exposed to, infected with or recovered from COVID-19 (not recorded which).

This clone was found once. V usage is TRBV7-2 and J usage is TRBJ1-2; D might be TRBD1 (5 bases). The germline gives CDR1 SGHTA, CDR2 FQGNSA. CDR3 length equals 15 residues. V lost 0 bases, J lost 3 bases, and 11 bases lay in between. The CDR3 is CASSLAGGRDYGYTF. The CDR3 bases are TGTGCCAGCAGCTTAGCGGGGGGGAGAGACTATGGCTACACCTTC.

The V and J genes are TRBV4-2 and TRBJ2-3, with TRBD1 matching 9 bases. The junction had 6 bases not matched to a gene; V was cut back by 4 bases and J by 4 bases. This CDR3 spans 15 amino acids. Looked up from germline, CDR1 is LGHNA and CDR2 is YNFKEQ. The CDR3 loop is CASSRNRGRADTQYF. The CDR3 DNA reads TGTGCCAGCAGCCGCAACAGGGGGCGCGCAGATACGCAGTATTTT.

This clone turned up a few times. This chain's CDR3 is CASSLPGGVNEKLFF. CDR3 coding DNA: TGTGCCAGCAGCCTCCCGGGGGGTGTTAATGAAAAACTGTTTTTT. The chain recombines TRBV7-2 with TRBJ1-4; TRBD1 is a possible D gene (5 bases). Trimming left V 5 bases short and J 4 bases short, with 14 bases between. The CDR3 is 15 amino acids. Germline CDR1 SGHTA, CDR2 FQGNSA. Complete variable domain (other parts from reference TRBV7-2 and TRBJ1-4): GAGVSQSPSNKVTEKGKDVELRCDPISGHTALYWYRQSLGQGLEFLIYFQGNSAPDKSGLPSDRFSAERTGGSVSTLTIQRTQQEDSAVYLCASSLPGGVNEKLFFGSGTQLSVL.

The V gene is TRBV6-5, the J gene TRBJ1-4; no clear D. Per germline, CDR1 MNHEY and CDR2 SVGAGI. Trimming removed 7 bases at V and 10 bases at J, with 10 bases between. The CDR3 sequence is 11 residues long. This CDR3 reads CASNQEGKLFF. In DNA, the CDR3 is TGTGCCAGCAACCAGGAGGGAAAACTGTTTTTT.

The V gene is TRBV4-3, the J gene TRBJ1-2, with D possibly being TRBD1 (6 bases). Trimming pared 3 bases from V and 6 bases from J, leaving 23 bases between. This CDR3 is 17 amino acids long. Per the germline V gene, CDR1 is LGHNA and CDR2 is YSLEER. CDR3 DNA sequence: TGCGCCAGCAGCCAGGATGCCAACCAGGGGACGACCAATGGCTACACCTTC. Its protein is CASSQDANQGTTNGYTF.

The chain employs TRBV6-5 and TRBJ2-7, with D perhaps matching TRBD1 (5 bases). There are 16 residues in the CDR3. V lost 0 bases and J 3 bases, leaving 15 bases between the germline ends. Germline CDR1 and CDR2: MNHEY and SVGAGI. CDR3 region: CASSYSYRRANYEQYF. As DNA, the CDR3 is TGTGCCAGCAGTTACTCGTACAGGCGCGCGAACTACGAGCAGTACTTC.

The V gene is TRBV27, the J gene TRBJ1-5; TRBD1 matches 7 bases. Germline loops: CDR1 MNHEY, CDR2 SMNVEV (reference sequence). The J segment lost 1 base and the V segment lost 6 bases, leaving 3 bases of the junction unmatched. The CDR3 covers 14 residues. CDR3 sequence reads: CASRVTGSNQPQHF. The CDR3 nucleotides read TGTGCCAGCAGGGTGACAGGGAGCAATCAGCCCCAGCATTTT.

The chain couples TRBV6-2 or TRBV6-3 to TRBJ1-4; no reliable D call. Between the trimmed V and J ends, which lost 6 bases and 8 bases, there was a span of 19 bases. CDR3 length: 15 residues. CDR1 is MNHEY, CDR2 SVGEGT, per germline. Here the CDR3 DNA reads TGTGCCAGCAGCCCCTTGGGGAGAAGGACGGAAAAACTGTTTTTT. Encoded protein: CASSPLGRRTEKLFF.

The V gene is TRBV7-2, the J gene TRBJ2-5; 12 nucleotides line up with TRBD2. The trim removed 5 bases at V and 0 bases at J, leaving 7 bases unmatched. This CDR3 has 17 residues. The V gene's germline CDR1 is SGHTA and CDR2 FQGNSA. CDR3 loop: CASSTQTSGGYQETQYF. The CDR3 DNA follows: TGTGCCAGCAGCACCCAGACTAGCGGGGGTTACCAAGAGACCCAGTACTTC.

Only one count was recorded for this clone. The chain recombines TRBV7-8 with TRBJ2-7; 11 nucleotides match TRBD1. This CDR3 comprises 14 residues. Germline values: CDR1 SGHVS, CDR2 FQNEAQ. The J segment lost 5 bases and the V segment lost 7 bases, leaving 7 bases of the junction unmatched. CDR3 sequence (DNA): TGTGCCAGCACCCTAAGGACAGGGGGCCACGAGCAGTACTTC. Translation: CASTLRTGGHEQYF. The whole variable domain, filled in from reference TRBV7-8 and TRBJ2-7, reads GAGVSQSPRYKVAKRGQDVALRCDPISGHVSLFWYQQALGQGPEFLTYFQNEAQLDKSGLPSDRFFAERPEGSVSTLKIQRTQQEDSAVYLCASTLRTGGHEQYFGPGTRLTVT.

V is TRBV14 and J is TRBJ1-2; no reliable D call. Trimming left V 1 base short and J 2 bases short, with 5 bases between. This CDR3 is 13 amino acids long. Per the germline V gene, CDR1 is SGHDN and CDR2 is FVKESK. The CDR3 loop reads CASSQATNYGYTF. The CDR3 coding sequence is TGTGCCAGCAGCCAAGCTACCAACTATGGCTACACCTTC.

This sequence joins TRBV11-2 and TRBJ1-5, with a tentative D call TRBD1 (5 bases). Trimming cost V 0 bases and J 10 bases, with 10 bases left between them. Germline V lookup: CDR1 SGHAT, CDR2 FQNNGV. The CDR3 extends over 13 amino acids. Here the CDR3 DNA reads TGTGCCAGCAGCTTAGAGAGCGGGGGACCCCAGCATTTT. Translation gives CASSLESGGPQHF.

This clone has more than one count but fewer than ten. This chain connects TRBV5-1 to TRBJ2-2; a weak D match, TRBD2 (6 bases). There are 14 residues in the CDR3. The germline CDR1 and CDR2 sequences are SGHRS and YFSETQ. V gave up 3 bases and J gave up 0 bases, with 6 bases separating them. In DNA form, the CDR3 reads TGCGCCAGCAGCTCGGGAGCGAACACCGGGGAGCTGTTTTTT. Translation: CASSSGANTGELFF. The full variable domain, rest sourced from reference TRBV5-1 and TRBJ2-2, is KAGVTQTPRYLIKTRGQQVTLSCSPISGHRSVSWYQQTPGQGLQFLFEYFSETQRNKGNFPGRFSGRQFSNSRSEMNVSTLELGDSALYLCASSSGANTGELFFGEGSRLTVL.

CDR3 in amino acids: CASLAGQGQETQYF. CDR3 DNA sequence: TGCGCCAGCCTGGCAGGACAGGGACAAGAGACCCAGTACTTC. The chain employs TRBV5-1 and TRBJ2-5; 8 nucleotides match TRBD1. V trimming: 7 bases; J trimming: 2 bases; junction bases outside the gene matches: 7. The CDR3 runs to 14 residues. The germline V gene has CDR1 SGHRS and CDR2 YFSETQ.

This clone was seen a few times. The chain uses TRBV28 and TRBJ1-5; D gene ambiguous. Germline CDR1 MDHEN, CDR2 SYDVKM. This CDR3 has 14 residues. Trimming took off 3 bases at V and 3 bases at J, with 9 bases between the two ends. The CDR3 DNA follows: TGTGCCAGCAGTTTGGAGTTATACAATCAGCCCCAGCATTTT. This translates into CASSLELYNQPQHF.

This chain connects TRBV2 to TRBJ2-7; TRBD1 matches at 12 bases. Germline CDR1 SNHLY, CDR2 FYNNEI. V was clipped by 5 bases and J by 2 bases; unmatched bases: 13. CDR3 size: 18 residues. The CDR3 loop reads CASSLKPGTGGGTYEQYF. The CDR3 nucleotides are TGTGCCAGCAGTTTAAAACCTGGGACAGGGGGCGGGACCTACGAGCAGTACTTC.

V gene TRBV5-4 combines with J gene TRBJ1-2; D ambiguous. Germline V gene sequence: CDR1 SGHNT, CDR2 YYREEE (reference sequence). This CDR3 contains 15 residues. Trimming pared 0 bases from V and 4 bases from J, leaving 13 bases between. The CDR3 spells CASSLVANPSYGYTF. The CDR3 region has the DNA TGTGCCAGCAGCTTGGTGGCCAATCCATCCTATGGCTACACCTTC.

This clone was seen once. The CDR3 loop reads CASSVAPNYEQYF. The CDR3 region has the DNA TGTGCCAGCAGCGTAGCCCCCAACTACGAGCAGTACTTC. The chain employs TRBV9 and TRBJ2-7; no definite D call. CDR3 size: 13 residues. Germline loops: CDR1 SGDLS, CDR2 YYNGEE. V was clipped by 0 bases and J by 3 bases, with 7 bases between them. The whole variable domain, remainder taken from reference TRBV9 and TRBJ2-7, is DSGVTQTPKHLITATGQRVTLRCSPRSGDLSVYWYQQSLDQGLQFLIQYYNGEERAKGNILERFSAQQFPDLHSELNLSSLELGDSALYFCASSVAPNYEQYFGPGTRLTVT.

V is TRBV28 and J is TRBJ2-7; D might be TRBD2 (7 bases). Trimming shortened V by 3 bases and J by 4 bases, and 13 bases separated the two germline ends. Looked up from germline, CDR1 is MDHEN and CDR2 is SYDVKM. This CDR3 is built from 14 residues. This CDR3 reads CASSFRRGAYEQYF. For the CDR3, the DNA is TGTGCCAGCAGTTTCAGACGGGGGGCATACGAGCAGTACTTC.

This clone showed up just a few times. The chain employs TRBV27 and TRBJ2-3; D call uncertain. The CDR3 consists of 14 residues. V lost 2 bases and J lost 5, with 11 bases in between. The germline gives CDR1 MNHEY, CDR2 SMNVEV (reference sequence). CDR3 bases: TGTGCCAGCAGTTTACCCGGTTCTGTAGATACGCAGTATTTT. It yields the protein CASSLPGSVDTQYF.

This chain links TRBV28 with TRBJ1-5; 10 nucleotides match TRBD1. The germline V gene encodes CDR1 MDHEN and CDR2 SYDVKM. The CDR3 sequence is 18 residues long. The junction had 12 bases not matched to a gene; V was cut back by 6 bases and J by 1 base. DNA of the CDR3: TGTGCCAGCAGCCAGAGGGACAGGGGTTTTCGGAGCAATCAGCCCCAGCATTTT. Its translation is CASSQRDRGFRSNQPQHF.

The J gene is TRBJ2-1, the V gene TRBV7-2, with a possible D match to TRBD1 (6 bases). There are 16 residues in the CDR3. Germline-derived CDR1 and CDR2 are SGHTA and FQGNSA. V lost 5 bases and J lost 15, with 29 bases in between. The CDR3 sequence: CASSPNLWDIGPSSFF. CDR3 in DNA: TGTGCCAGCAGCCCGAATCTCTGGGACATAGGGCCATCATCGTTCTTC. Full variable domain (missing parts from reference TRBV7-2 and TRBJ2-1): GAGVSQSPSNKVTEKGKDVELRCDPISGHTALYWYRQSLGQGLEFLIYFQGNSAPDKSGLPSDRFSAERTGGSVSTLTIQRTQQEDSAVYLCASSPNLWDIGPSSFFGPGTRLTVL.

The gene calls are TRBV6-5 and TRBJ2-3; D gene unclear. CDR3 length equals 13 residues. The ends were cut back, 7 bases at V and 1 base at J, with 9 bases in the middle. CDR1 is MNHEY, CDR2 SVGAGI, per germline. The CDR3 region is CASIASGTDTQYF. CDR3 sequence (DNA): TGTGCCAGCATAGCTTCGGGCACAGATACGCAGTATTTT.

This clone has more than one count but fewer than ten. This chain uses TRBV7-8 with TRBJ1-1, with 8 positions matching TRBD1. There are 13 residues in the CDR3. Germline V gene data show CDR1 as SGHVS and CDR2 as FQNEAQ. The V gene end was trimmed by 3 bases and the J gene end by 10 bases; junction bases not matched to a gene: 7. In DNA form, the CDR3 reads TGTGCCAGCAGCTTTGACAGGGGATCCCGAGCTTTCTTT. It codes for CASSFDRGSRAFF.

The V gene is TRBV19, the J gene TRBJ1-4; D might be TRBD1 (5 bases). Germline V gene data show CDR1 as LNHDA and CDR2 as SQIVND (reference sequence). The CDR3 runs to 15 residues. V was pared by 9 bases and J by 0 bases, with 14 bases between. CDR3 DNA sequence: TGTGCCAGCCAATCAAGGGGTTCAACTAATGAAAAACTGTTTTTT. Translating it yields CASQSRGSTNEKLFF. Drawing the rest from reference TRBV19 and TRBJ1-4, the complete variable domain is DGGITQSPKYLFRKEGQNVTLSCEQNLNHDAMYWYRQDPGQGLRLIYYSQIVNDFQKGDIAEGYSVSREKKESFPLTVTSAQKNPTAFYLCASQSRGSTNEKLFFGSGTQLSVL.

This chain links TRBV5-1 with TRBJ1-6; TRBD1 matches at 7 bases. J was trimmed by 7 bases and V by 0 bases; bases with no gene match: 13. Germline assignment: CDR1 SGHRS and CDR2 YFSETQ. The CDR3 spans 18 residues. The CDR3 DNA follows: TGCGCCAGCAGCTTGGTGGCGGCATTGGACAGGTCAAATTCACCCCTCCACTTT. Encoded protein: CASSLVAALDRSNSPLHF.

This clone appeared a few times. The rearrangement joins TRBV30 to TRBJ1-2; TRBD1 agrees at 8 bases. Germline lookup yields CDR1 GTSNPN and CDR2 SVGIG (reference sequence). V shed 6 bases and J 5 bases; nucleotides not matched to a gene: 8. This CDR3 has 13 residues. The CDR3 nucleotides are TGTGCCTGCCCGGACAGGGTGAATTATGGCTACACCTTC. It yields the protein CACPDRVNYGYTF.

The chain couples TRBV29-1 to TRBJ2-7, with D tentatively TRBD2 (5 bases). This CDR3 region has 14 residues. V lost 2 bases and J lost 1, with 12 bases in between. CDR1 is SQVTM, CDR2 ANQGSEA, per germline. CDR3: CSVEFGSGSYEQYF. The CDR3, as DNA: TGCAGCGTTGAATTTGGATCGGGATCCTACGAGCAGTACTTC.

The J gene is TRBJ2-3, the V gene TRBV4-2; TRBD2 matches 14 bases. Germline CDR1 is LGHNA and CDR2 is YNFKEQ. The CDR3 is 18 residues long. V gave up 4 bases and J gave up 7 bases; unmatched junction bases: 13. The CDR3 sequence: CASSRSGTSGGTGYTQYF. CDR3 nucleotide sequence: TGTGCCAGCAGCCGATCAGGGACTAGCGGGGGAACCGGATATACGCAGTATTTT.